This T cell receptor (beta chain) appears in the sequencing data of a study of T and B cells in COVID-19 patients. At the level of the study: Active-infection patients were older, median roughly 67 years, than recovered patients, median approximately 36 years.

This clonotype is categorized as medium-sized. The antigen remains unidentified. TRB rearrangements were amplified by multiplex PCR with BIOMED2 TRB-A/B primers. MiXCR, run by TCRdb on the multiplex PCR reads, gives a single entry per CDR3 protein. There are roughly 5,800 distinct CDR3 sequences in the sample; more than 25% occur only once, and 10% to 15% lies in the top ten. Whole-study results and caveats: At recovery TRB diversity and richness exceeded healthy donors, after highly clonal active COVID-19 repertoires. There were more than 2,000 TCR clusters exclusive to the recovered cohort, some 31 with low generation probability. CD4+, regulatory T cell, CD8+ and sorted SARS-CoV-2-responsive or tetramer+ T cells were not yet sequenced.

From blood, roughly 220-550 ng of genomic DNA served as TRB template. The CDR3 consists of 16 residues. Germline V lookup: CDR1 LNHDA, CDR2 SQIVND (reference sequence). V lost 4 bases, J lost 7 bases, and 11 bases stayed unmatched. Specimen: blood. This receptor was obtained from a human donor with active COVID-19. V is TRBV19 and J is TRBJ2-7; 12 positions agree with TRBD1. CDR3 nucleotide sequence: TGTGCCAGTAGTACCGGGACAGGGGGCCGGTCCGGGGAGCAGTACTTC. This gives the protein CASSTGTGGRSGEQYF.